Following are 16 T cell receptor beta chains from one sample sequenced in a study of OX40 agonist ivuxolimab in advanced cancers. Assay used: immunoSEQ multiplex PCR; TCRdb lists only in-frame clones, some missing. The table includes more than 65,000 clones, about 73% detected once. The sample consisted of CD4+ or CD8+ T cells sorted from blood, taken in a trial of the OX40 agonist ivuxolimab. Source of these receptors: an adult with an advanced solid tumor such as melanoma, head and neck, liver or kidney cancer.

V gene TRBV5-1 combines with J gene TRBJ2-7, with 8 bases fitting TRBD1. The V and J ends lost 0 bases and 3 bases, in that order; junction bases with no gene match: 2. The germline CDR1 and CDR2 sequences are SGHRS and YFSETQ. CDR3 length: 14 residues. In DNA form, the CDR3 reads TGCGCCAGCAGCTTGGGACAGGGGATCTACGAGCAGTACTTC. Its translation: CASSLGQGIYEQYF.

This chain connects TRBV9 to TRBJ1-1; tentatively, D is TRBD1 (5 bases). Germline V lookup: CDR1 SGDLS, CDR2 YYNGEE. Trimming took 3 bases from V and 4 from J, leaving 16 bases between them. The CDR3 has 15 residues. The CDR3 sequence is CASSGPRGGSTEAFF. The DNA of the CDR3 is TGTGCCAGCAGCGGCCCCCGGGGGGGTAGCACTGAAGCTTTCTTT.

The chain's CDR3 is CASSQFGTETLNTEAFF. Here the CDR3 DNA reads TGCGCCAGCAGCCAATTCGGGACCGAAACTTTGAACACTGAAGCTTTCTTT. J is TRBJ1-1 and V is TRBV4-1; the D gene is possibly TRBD1 (5 bases). Germline V gene lookup returns CDR1 MGHRA and CDR2 YSYEKL. The CDR3 contains 17 residues. V lost 2 bases and J lost 0, with 16 bases in between.

The chain has TRBV6-5 and TRBJ2-7; perhaps TRBD1 as D (6 bases). V was cut by 2 bases and J by 3 bases, with 11 bases left in between. The CDR3 is made up of 14 amino acids. Germline V lookup: CDR1 MNHEY, CDR2 SVGAGI. Here the CDR3 reads CASSYTRDNYEQYF. Here the CDR3 DNA reads TGTGCCAGCAGTTACACCCGGGACAACTACGAGCAGTACTTC.

The chain is built from TRBV5-1 and TRBJ2-2; D is unresolved. V lost 4 bases to trimming and J lost 5 bases, with 9 bases between them. Germline V CDR1 and CDR2: SGHRS, YFSETQ. The CDR3 runs 13 residues. The CDR3 loop is CASSPVRTGELFF. CDR3 nucleotide sequence: TGCGCCAGCAGCCCCGTACGGACCGGGGAGCTGTTTTTT.

This chain connects TRBV28 to TRBJ1-5, with D unclear. Germline assignment: CDR1 MDHEN and CDR2 SYDVKM. V lost 6 bases, J lost 4 bases, and 7 bases lay in between. This CDR3 region has 12 residues. CDR3 sequence reads: CASRPQNQPQHF. CDR3 nucleotide sequence: TGTGCCAGCAGACCCCAGAATCAGCCCCAGCATTTT.

V and J are TRBV6-5 and TRBJ2-7; D is undetermined. Germline V CDR1 and CDR2: MNHEY, SVGAGI. Trimming removed 10 bases at V and 5 bases at J, with 12 bases between. This CDR3 comprises 11 residues. CDR3 nucleotides: TGTGCCACCCGGCGCGTCGACGAGCAGTACTTC. It encodes CATRRVDEQYF.

V and J are TRBV15 and TRBJ1-1; TRBD1 agrees at 10 bases. This CDR3 is built from 16 residues. With 3 bases clipped from V and 1 base from J, the junction kept 5 bases outside the gene matches. Per germline, CDR1 LNHNV and CDR2 YYDKDF (reference sequence). CDR3 sequence: CATSRGQGSWNTEAFF. The CDR3 region has the DNA TGTGCCACCAGCAGGGGACAGGGGTCATGGAACACTGAAGCTTTCTTT. The whole variable domain, filled in from reference TRBV15 and TRBJ1-1, reads DAMVIQNPRYQVTQFGKPVTLSCSQTLNHNVMYWYQQKSSQAPKLLFHYYDKDFNNEADTPDNFQSRRPNTSFCFLDIRSPGLGDTAMYLCATSRGQGSWNTEAFFGQGTRLTVV.

This clone was recorded only once. The chain is built from TRBV9 and TRBJ2-3, with 9 bases identical to TRBD1. V gave up 3 bases and J gave up 1 base; unmatched junction bases: 6. Germline assignment: CDR1 SGDLS and CDR2 YYNGEE. The CDR3 is 16 amino acids. CDR3 nucleotides: TGTGCCAGCAGCGCATTACAGGGGGCCGGCACAGATACGCAGTATTTT. Its translation is CASSALQGAGTDTQYF.

The chain employs TRBV28 and TRBJ2-5; tentatively, D is TRBD2 (5 bases). The CDR3 has 16 amino acids. Trimming left V 11 bases short and J 5 bases short, with 27 bases between. Germline values: CDR1 MDHEN, CDR2 SYDVKM. CDR3 DNA sequence: TGTGCCGGATCCTATACGGGTGGGAAACAGCGGGAGACCCAGTACTTC. It yields the protein CAGSYTGGKQRETQYF.

The gene calls are TRBV11-2 and TRBJ1-5; D gene uncertain. The ends were cut back, 3 bases at V and 0 bases at J, with 9 bases in the middle. The germline V gene has CDR1 SGHAT and CDR2 FQNNGV. The CDR3 runs 15 residues. The CDR3 nucleotides read TGTGCCAGCAGCTTTTCCGGGTATAGCAATCAGCCCCAGCATTTT. The encoded protein is CASSFSGYSNQPQHF.

This clone showed up just once. The rearrangement links TRBV30 to TRBJ2-5; tentatively, D is TRBD1 (6 bases). CDR1 GTSNPN and CDR2 SVGIG come from the germline V gene (reference sequence). Trimming left V 0 bases short and J 5 bases short, with 19 bases between. The CDR3 extends over 16 amino acids. The CDR3 region is CAWSVRRVRGWETQYF. The CDR3 DNA reads as TGTGCCTGGAGTGTACGTCGTGTCAGGGGATGGGAGACCCAGTACTTC. Variable domain in full (rest from reference TRBV30 and TRBJ2-5): SQTIHQWPATLVQPVGSPLSLECTVEGTSNPNLYWYRQAAGRGLQLLFYSVGIGQISSEVPQNLSASRPQDRQFILSSKKLLLSDSGFYLCAWSVRRVRGWETQYFGPGTRLLVL.

The CDR3 region is CASSGGTSGRAGVVRREQYF. The CDR3 DNA reads TGTGCCAGCAGCGGAGGGACTAGCGGGAGGGCCGGAGTCGTTAGGCGCGAGCAGTACTTC. V is TRBV9 and J is TRBJ2-7; 16 bases are a match to TRBD2. Germline loops: CDR1 SGDLS, CDR2 YYNGEE. The trim removed 3 bases at V and 6 bases at J, leaving 18 bases unmatched. The CDR3 loop spans 20 amino acids. The whole variable domain, remainder taken from reference TRBV9 and TRBJ2-7, is DSGVTQTPKHLITATGQRVTLRCSPRSGDLSVYWYQQSLDQGLQFLIQYYNGEERAKGNILERFSAQQFPDLHSELNLSSLELGDSALYFCASSGGTSGRAGVVRREQYFGPGTRLTVT.

This clone has ten or more counts. This CDR3 is CATSRERAGTFKTGELFF. For the CDR3, the DNA is TGTGCCACCAGCAGAGAGCGGGCGGGAACCTTTAAGACCGGGGAGCTGTTTTTT. The rearrangement links TRBV15 to TRBJ2-2; D is perhaps TRBD2 (6 bases). The CDR3 consists of 18 residues. V lost 0 bases, J lost 5 bases, and 19 bases lay in between. From germline, CDR1 is LNHNV and CDR2 YYDKDF (reference sequence).

V and J are TRBV14 and TRBJ1-1; no reliable D call. The V and J ends lost 0 bases and 7 bases respectively, with 12 bases between them. Germline V gene data show CDR1 as SGHDN and CDR2 as FVKESK. This CDR3 has 14 amino acids. In nucleotides, the CDR3 is TGTGCCAGCAGCCAAGATTTCTTAGGGCGTGAAGCTTTCTTT. It is translated as CASSQDFLGREAFF.

The rearrangement uses TRBV15 and TRBJ1-2; D ambiguous. The V gene lost 3 bases and the J gene lost 2 bases, with 4 bases spanning the gap. The CDR3 is 12 amino acids. CDR1 LNHNV and CDR2 YYDKDF come from the germline V gene (reference sequence). CDR3: CATSRDNYGYTF. In DNA, the CDR3 is TGTGCCACCAGCAGGGACAACTATGGCTACACCTTC.